A single sample gave rise to the 30 T cell receptor beta chains below, sequenced in a study of glioma-infiltrating T cells after dendritic cell vaccination. Time point indicated: after dendritic cell vaccination, including at tumor progression/relapse. Profiling relied on immunoSEQ multiplex PCR, and the TCRdb table lists in-frame clones only, not all of them. This table has roughly 100,000 clones, around 87% appearing once. The sequences come from blood, collected after dendritic cell vaccination. These TCRs come from a human donor with glioblastoma.

The chain recombines TRBV27 with TRBJ2-7; 14 nucleotides match TRBD2. J lost 4 bases, V lost 6 bases, and 2 bases had no gene match. Germline V lookup: CDR1 MNHEY, CDR2 SMNVEV (reference sequence). The CDR3 loop spans 14 amino acids. Written as DNA, the CDR3 is TGTGCCAGCAGGGGGACTAGCGGGAGTTACGAGCAGTACTTC. Its translation is CASRGTSGSYEQYF.

In this sample, this clone turned up once. The chain has TRBV6-1 and TRBJ1-6; TRBD1 might be the D (6 bases). CDR1 and CDR2 from the germline V gene are MNHNS and SASEGT. The CDR3 is 15 residues long. Deletions cut 4 bases from V and 9 bases from J, with 16 bases between. This CDR3 reads CASSVNRVATSPLHF. CDR3 coding DNA: TGTGCCAGCAGTGTCAACAGGGTAGCCACTTCACCCCTCCACTTT.

In its sample, this clone was seen a few times. The chain carries TRBV2 and TRBJ1-1; 8 bases align to TRBD1. CDR3 length: 12 amino acids. Germline CDR1 and CDR2: SNHLY and FYNNEI. After removal of 7 bases from V and 5 bases from J, the junction contained 3 bases not matched to a gene. The CDR3 spells CASTRGHTEAFF. CDR3 bases: TGTGCCAGCACCAGGGGGCATACTGAAGCTTTCTTT.

The rearrangement links TRBV27 to TRBJ2-3, with 7 bases identical to TRBD1. This CDR3 comprises 18 residues. V trimming: 2 bases; J trimming: 2 bases; junction bases outside the gene matches: 13. Germline assignment: CDR1 MNHEY and CDR2 SMNVEV (reference sequence). DNA of the CDR3: TGTGCCAGCAGTTTAAACGCTGCGACAGGGCTGTCCACAGATACGCAGTATTTT. It codes for CASSLNAATGLSTDTQYF.

This chain uses TRBV28 with TRBJ2-3, with 9 positions matching TRBD1. Germline V lookup: CDR1 MDHEN, CDR2 SYDVKM. The CDR3 totals 15 residues. V shed 5 bases and J 8 bases; nucleotides not matched to a gene: 11. CDR3 residues: CASSIPGQGIGTQYF. DNA of the CDR3: TGTGCCAGCAGTATACCGGGACAGGGAATAGGTACGCAGTATTTT.

This clone was seen once. The chain employs TRBV2 and TRBJ2-7, with D maybe TRBD1 (5 bases). Germline CDR1 SNHLY, CDR2 FYNNEI. V was clipped by 6 bases and J by 3 bases, with 9 bases between them. The CDR3 totals 12 residues. CDR3: CASRGDSYEQYF. As DNA, the CDR3 is TGTGCCAGCAGGGGCGACAGCTACGAGCAGTACTTC.

This rearrangement joins TRBV6-5 to TRBJ1-1, with TRBD1 identical over 8 bases. V lost 7 bases to trimming and J lost 4 bases; unmatched junction nucleotides: 5. CDR1 MNHEY and CDR2 SVGAGI come from the germline V gene. There are 13 residues in the CDR3. The CDR3 region has the DNA TGTGCCAGCATCACAGGGGGGGGCACTGAAGCTTTCTTT. It specifies CASITGGGTEAFF.

This chain uses TRBV2 with TRBJ2-7, with a weak D call TRBD1 (5 bases). Germline CDR1 and CDR2: SNHLY and FYNNEI. V lost 2 bases, J lost 5 bases, and 16 bases lay in between. CDR3 length: 15 residues. The CDR3, as DNA: TGTGCCAGCAGTGAATTTATAAGGGGCCACGACGAGCAGTACTTC. This gives the protein CASSEFIRGHDEQYF. The full variable domain, its missing parts supplied by reference TRBV2 and TRBJ2-7, is EPEVTQTPSHQVTQMGQEVILRCVPISNHLYFYWYRQILGQKVEFLVSFYNNEISEKSEIFDDQFSVERPDGSNFTLKIRSTKLEDSAMYFCASSEFIRGHDEQYFGPGTRLTVT.

CDR3 bases: TGTGCCAGCAGCTACTCAAGAGCTTCTAACTATGGCTACACCTTC. This translates into CASSYSRASNYGYTF. The V gene is TRBV7-9, the J gene TRBJ1-2; no firm D call. Germline V gene sequence: CDR1 SEHNR, CDR2 FQNEAQ (reference sequence). The CDR3 has 15 residues. The V end was cut by 4 bases, the J end by 0 bases, with 12 bases between.

This chain uses TRBV29-1 with TRBJ2-1; D is ambiguous. V dropped 2 bases and J dropped 9 bases, with 5 bases sitting between them. The CDR3 runs 10 residues. The V gene's germline CDR1 is SQVTM and CDR2 ANQGSEA. CDR3 protein: CSVEQVEQFF. CDR3 in DNA: TGCAGCGTTGAACAGGTTGAGCAGTTCTTC.

This clone has only a few counts. This sequence joins TRBV11-2 and TRBJ1-1; the match to TRBD1 covers 7 bases. Trimming took 4 bases from V and 1 from J; bases not matched to a gene: 9. Germline-derived CDR1 and CDR2 are SGHAT and FQNNGV. The CDR3 covers 16 residues. Written as DNA, the CDR3 is TGTGCCAGCAGCTCGACAGGGTCGGGGGCGAACACTGAAGCTTTCTTT. Amino acid sequence: CASSSTGSGANTEAFF.

This rearrangement joins TRBV5-1 to TRBJ2-3, with TRBD2 as a possible D gene (5 bases). CDR3 length: 16 residues. V gave up 1 base and J gave up 0 bases, with 12 bases separating them. Germline lookup yields CDR1 SGHRS and CDR2 YFSETQ. The CDR3 is CASSLRLAPSTDTQYF. The CDR3 DNA reads TGCGCCAGCAGCTTGAGATTAGCGCCCAGCACAGATACGCAGTATTTT.

This clone was recorded once. V gene TRBV30 combines with J gene TRBJ1-2; D not resolved. Per the germline V gene, CDR1 is GTSNPN and CDR2 is SVGIG (reference sequence). The V end lost 3 bases, the J end lost 4 bases, and 9 bases lay between the germline ends. The CDR3 spans 12 residues. CDR3 nucleotide sequence: TGTGCCTGGAGCCGGGATGGCTATGGCTACACCTTC. Encoded protein: CAWSRDGYGYTF.

The V and J genes are TRBV9 and TRBJ2-7; TRBD2 matches at 8 bases. Losses at the gene ends were 3 bases for V and 4 bases for J; bases not matched to a gene: 12. CDR1 SGDLS and CDR2 YYNGEE come from the germline V gene. This CDR3 comprises 16 residues. CDR3 loop: CASSADASGRLYEQYF. The CDR3, as DNA: TGTGCCAGCAGCGCAGATGCAAGCGGGAGATTGTACGAGCAGTACTTC.

J is TRBJ2-3 and V is TRBV5-1; 10 positions agree with TRBD2. The germline gives CDR1 SGHRS, CDR2 YFSETQ. Trimming took 4 bases from V and 4 from J; bases not matched to a gene: 6. The CDR3 spans 15 residues. DNA of the CDR3: TGCGCCAGCAGCGCAAGGACTAGCGGTTCAGATACGCAGTATTTT. Translated: CASSARTSGSDTQYF.

The chain has TRBV5-5 and TRBJ1-2; a weak D match, TRBD1 (5 bases). Germline loops: CDR1 SGHKS, CDR2 YYEKEE (reference sequence). V lost 4 bases, J lost 3 bases, and 13 bases lay in between. CDR3 length equals 14 residues. CDR3 amino acids: CASSPDGGDYGYTF. In nucleotides, the CDR3 is TGTGCCAGCAGCCCGGACGGGGGTGACTATGGCTACACCTTC.

A note on this clone: One end of the junction fails to match germline, which may point to a read error. The rearrangement joins TRBV2 to TRBJ2-1; D perhaps matches TRBD1 (6 bases). The germline V gene encodes CDR1 SNHLY and CDR2 FYNNEI. This CDR3 comprises 13 residues. The CDR3, as DNA: TGTGCCAGCAGTGCTGGACAGTACAGTGAGCAGTTCTTC. Translating it yields CASSAGQYSEQFF.

The chain recombines TRBV6-4 with TRBJ1-1; D perhaps matches TRBD1 (5 bases). Trimming cost V 0 bases and J 6 bases, with 17 bases left between them. This CDR3 is built from 16 residues. The germline CDR1 and CDR2 sequences are MRHNA and SNTAGT. CDR3: CASSDSPDRGGSEAFF. Here the CDR3 DNA reads TGTGCCAGCAGTGACTCGCCTGATAGGGGTGGGTCTGAAGCTTTCTTT.

The rearrangement uses TRBV12-5 and TRBJ1-4, with 7 bases matching TRBD1. The CDR3 totals 15 residues. Germline loops: CDR1 LGHNT, CDR2 FRNRAP. Unmatched junction bases numbered 3, after V lost 0 bases and J lost 5 bases. The CDR3 loop reads CASGLVGTENEKLFF. The CDR3 coding sequence is TGTGCTAGTGGTTTGGTCGGGACAGAAAATGAAAAACTGTTTTTT.

The V gene is TRBV18, the J gene TRBJ1-1; TRBD1 matches at 9 bases. This CDR3 comprises 15 residues. Germline CDR1 and CDR2: KGHSH and LQKENI. V lost 6 bases, J lost 5 bases, and 10 bases stayed unmatched. CDR3: CASSHVEGQGTEAFF. In nucleotides, the CDR3 is TGTGCCAGCTCTCATGTGGAGGGACAGGGTACTGAAGCTTTCTTT.

The V call is TRBV10-3, the J call TRBJ2-1; D remains ambiguous. V was trimmed by 7 bases and J by 0 bases, leaving 10 bases between them. Germline-derived CDR1 and CDR2 are ENHRY and SYGVKD. The CDR3 has 14 residues. Here the CDR3 DNA reads TGTGCCATCAAGCCTATAACCTCCTACAATGAGCAGTTCTTC. This codes for CAIKPITSYNEQFF.

The V call is TRBV6-4, the J call TRBJ1-1, with 8 positions matching TRBD1. There are 16 residues in the CDR3. J was trimmed by 4 bases and V by 5 bases; bases with no gene match: 12. Germline assignment: CDR1 MRHNA and CDR2 SNTAGT. CDR3 in DNA: TGTGCCAGCAGTAGGACAGGGCCCACAACGGGCACTGAAGCTTTCTTT. Translating it yields CASSRTGPTTGTEAFF.

Here the CDR3 DNA reads TGTGCCAGCAGTGTTGTGGCAGGGGCCTACGAGCAGTACTTC. Its translation is CASSVVAGAYEQYF. V usage is TRBV6-1 and J usage is TRBJ2-7; the D gene is possibly TRBD1 (6 bases). Trimming pared 4 bases from V and 2 bases from J, leaving 12 bases between. CDR1 MNHNS and CDR2 SASEGT come from the germline V gene. The CDR3 extends over 14 amino acids.

The genes are TRBV2 and TRBJ1-1; no clear D. Trimming took off 5 bases at V and 3 bases at J, with 10 bases between the two ends. Germline assignment: CDR1 SNHLY and CDR2 FYNNEI. This CDR3 is 13 amino acids long. For the CDR3, the DNA is TGTGCCAGCAGTCCTCTTTCGGACACTGAAGCTTTCTTT. Encoded protein: CASSPLSDTEAFF.

The chain recombines TRBV5-6 with TRBJ2-3; weak D call: TRBD1 (5 bases). This CDR3 is 15 amino acids long. V gave up 4 bases and J gave up 6 bases, with 18 bases separating them. In germline, CDR1 is SGHDT, CDR2 YYEEEE. CDR3 nucleotides: TGTGCCAGCAGCGGACCGACAGACCGAAGGGATACGCAGTATTTT. Protein sequence: CASSGPTDRRDTQYF.

The chain employs TRBV6-1 and TRBJ1-1; D remains unclear. Germline V lookup: CDR1 MNHNS, CDR2 SASEGT. This CDR3 comprises 12 residues. With 2 bases removed from V and 4 bases from J, the gap between germline ends came to 5 bases. The CDR3 region is CASSEISTEAFF. The CDR3 coding sequence is TGTGCCAGCAGTGAAATCAGCACTGAAGCTTTCTTT.

The chain combines TRBV19 with TRBJ2-7, with D perhaps TRBD1 (6 bases). The CDR3 contains 14 residues. V lost 7 bases, J lost 6 bases, and 19 bases lay in between. Germline values: CDR1 LNHDA, CDR2 SQIVND (reference sequence). The chain's CDR3 is CASTNWGRRGEQYF. The DNA for the CDR3 is TGTGCCAGTACGAACTGGGGGCGGCGAGGCGAGCAGTACTTC.

V and J are TRBV18 and TRBJ1-3, with a possible D match to TRBD1 (5 bases). The germline V gene has CDR1 KGHSH and CDR2 LQKENI. The V end was cut by 6 bases, the J end by 0 bases, with 9 bases between. This CDR3 region has 14 residues. This chain's CDR3 is CASSTGPSGNTIYF. The DNA for the CDR3 is TGTGCCAGCTCCACAGGACCCTCTGGAAACACCATATATTTT.

The DNA for the CDR3 is TGTGCCAGCAGGCTCGGGGTGGGGAACACTGAAGCTTTCTTT. It translates to CASRLGVGNTEAFF. This rearrangement joins TRBV6-1 to TRBJ1-1; no clear D gene. CDR3 length: 14 amino acids. Germline assignment: CDR1 MNHNS and CDR2 SASEGT. V was pared by 6 bases and J by 1 base, with 12 bases between.

This clone was recorded a few times. The rearrangement uses TRBV4-1 and TRBJ1-4; no clear D gene. This CDR3 is built from 16 residues. The V gene lost 2 bases and the J gene lost 3 bases, with 13 bases spanning the gap. Germline V gene sequence: CDR1 MGHRA, CDR2 YSYEKL. The CDR3 region has the DNA TGCGCCAGCAGCCAAAGCCCTGCGAGGGCTAATGAAAAACTGTTTTTT. Translating it yields CASSQSPARANEKLFF.